One T cell receptor beta chain is described in this entry. This entry is derived from a study of T cells after somatic rescue of genetic block. Repertoires were generated with immunoSEQ multiplex PCR, while TCRdb's copy carries only in-frame clones and drops some. This table holds under 150,000 clones, about nine tenths found once. Trimming shortened V by 5 bases and J by 1 base, and 11 bases separated the two germline ends. The CDR3 loop spans 15 amino acids. CDR1 and CDR2 from the germline V gene are LNHDA and SQIVND (reference sequence). This sequence was found in a woman aged 18-35 years. J is TRBJ2-2 and V is TRBV19; D might be TRBD1 (6 bases). The specimen sequenced was peripheral blood mononuclear cells (PBMCs). The CDR3, as DNA: TGTGCCAGTAGTCTGGGGGCGCGGAACACCGGGGAGCTGTTTTTT. Amino acid sequence: CASSLGARNTGELFF.